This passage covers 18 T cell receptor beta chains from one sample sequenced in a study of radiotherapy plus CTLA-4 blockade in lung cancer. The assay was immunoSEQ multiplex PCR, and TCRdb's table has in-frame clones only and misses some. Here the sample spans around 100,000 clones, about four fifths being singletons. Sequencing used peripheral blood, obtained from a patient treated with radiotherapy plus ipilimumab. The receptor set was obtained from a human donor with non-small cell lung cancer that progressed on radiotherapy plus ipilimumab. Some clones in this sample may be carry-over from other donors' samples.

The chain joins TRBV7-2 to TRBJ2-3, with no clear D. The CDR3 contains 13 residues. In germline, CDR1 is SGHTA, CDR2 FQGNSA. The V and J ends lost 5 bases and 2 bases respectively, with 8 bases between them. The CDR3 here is CASSQRITDTQYF. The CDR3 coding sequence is TGTGCCAGCAGCCAGAGAATCACAGATACGCAGTATTTT.

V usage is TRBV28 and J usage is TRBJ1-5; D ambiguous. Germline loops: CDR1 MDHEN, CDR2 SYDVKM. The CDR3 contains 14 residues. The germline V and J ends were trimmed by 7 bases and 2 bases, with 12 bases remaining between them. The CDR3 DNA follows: TGTGCCAGCATGGGTGGGCAGGGCAATCAGCCCCAGCATTTT. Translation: CASMGGQGNQPQHF.

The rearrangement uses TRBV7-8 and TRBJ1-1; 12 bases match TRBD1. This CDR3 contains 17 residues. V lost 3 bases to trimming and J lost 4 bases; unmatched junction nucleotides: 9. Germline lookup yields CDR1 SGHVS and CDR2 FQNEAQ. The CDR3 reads CASSFPGTGGPSTEAFF. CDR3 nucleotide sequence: TGTGCCAGCAGCTTCCCCGGGACAGGGGGCCCGAGCACTGAAGCTTTCTTT. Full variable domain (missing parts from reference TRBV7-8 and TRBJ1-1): GAGVSQSPRYKVAKRGQDVALRCDPISGHVSLFWYQQALGQGPEFLTYFQNEAQLDKSGLPSDRFFAERPEGSVSTLKIQRTQQEDSAVYLCASSFPGTGGPSTEAFFGQGTRLTVV.

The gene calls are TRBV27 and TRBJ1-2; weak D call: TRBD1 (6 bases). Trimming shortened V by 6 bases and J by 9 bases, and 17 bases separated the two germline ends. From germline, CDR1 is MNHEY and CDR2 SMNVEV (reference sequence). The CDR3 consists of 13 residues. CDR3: CASSQGSGLSYTF. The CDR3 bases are TGTGCCAGCAGCCAGGGGTCAGGTCTAAGCTACACCTTC.

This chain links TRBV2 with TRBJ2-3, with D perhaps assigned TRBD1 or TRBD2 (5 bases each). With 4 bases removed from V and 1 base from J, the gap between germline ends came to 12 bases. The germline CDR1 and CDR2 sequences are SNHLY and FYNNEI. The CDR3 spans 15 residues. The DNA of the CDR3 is TGTGCCAGCAGTGTGAGGGGTGCCCGCACAGATACGCAGTATTTT. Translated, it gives CASSVRGARTDTQYF.

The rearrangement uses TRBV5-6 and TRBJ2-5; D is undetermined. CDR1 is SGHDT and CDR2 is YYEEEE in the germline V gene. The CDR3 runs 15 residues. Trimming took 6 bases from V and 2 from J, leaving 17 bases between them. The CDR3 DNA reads TGTGCCAGCATCCTACTATCCGGTACGCAAGAGACCCAGTACTTC. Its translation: CASILLSGTQETQYF.

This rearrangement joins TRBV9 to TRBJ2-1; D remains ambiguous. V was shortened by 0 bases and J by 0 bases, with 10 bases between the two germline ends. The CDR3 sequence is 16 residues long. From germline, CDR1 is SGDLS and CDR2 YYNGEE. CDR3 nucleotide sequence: TGTGCCAGCAGCGTAGGGTCCAGCCTCTCCTACAATGAGCAGTTCTTC. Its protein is CASSVGSSLSYNEQFF.

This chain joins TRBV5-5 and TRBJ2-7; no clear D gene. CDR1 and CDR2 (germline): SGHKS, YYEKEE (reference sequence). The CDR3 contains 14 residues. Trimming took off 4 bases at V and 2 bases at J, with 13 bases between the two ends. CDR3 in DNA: TGTGCCAGCAGCCCCAGATCGGTAACCTACGAGCAGTACTTC. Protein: CASSPRSVTYEQYF.

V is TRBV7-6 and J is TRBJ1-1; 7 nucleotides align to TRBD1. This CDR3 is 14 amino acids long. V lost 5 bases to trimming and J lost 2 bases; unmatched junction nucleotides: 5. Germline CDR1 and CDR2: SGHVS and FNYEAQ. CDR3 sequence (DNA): TGTGCCAGCAGCGCCTACAGGGGAAACACTGAAGCTTTCTTT. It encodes CASSAYRGNTEAFF.

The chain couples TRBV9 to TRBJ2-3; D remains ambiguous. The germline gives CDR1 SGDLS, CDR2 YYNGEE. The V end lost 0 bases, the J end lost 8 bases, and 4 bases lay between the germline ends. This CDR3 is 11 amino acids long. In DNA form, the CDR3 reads TGTGCCAGCAGCGTAGCTGCTACGCAGTATTTT. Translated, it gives CASSVAATQYF.

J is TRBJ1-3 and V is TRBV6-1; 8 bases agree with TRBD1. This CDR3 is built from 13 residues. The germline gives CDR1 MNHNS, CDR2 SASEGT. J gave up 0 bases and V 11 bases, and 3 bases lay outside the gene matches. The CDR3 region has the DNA TGTGCCCTCAGGGGGCTCTCTGGAAACACCATATATTTT. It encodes CALRGLSGNTIYF.

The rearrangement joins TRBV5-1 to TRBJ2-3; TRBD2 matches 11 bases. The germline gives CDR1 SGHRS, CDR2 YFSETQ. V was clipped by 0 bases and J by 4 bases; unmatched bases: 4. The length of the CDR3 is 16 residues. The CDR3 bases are TGCGCCAGCAGCTTGGACGGGACTAGCGGAGCAGATACGCAGTATTTT. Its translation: CASSLDGTSGADTQYF.

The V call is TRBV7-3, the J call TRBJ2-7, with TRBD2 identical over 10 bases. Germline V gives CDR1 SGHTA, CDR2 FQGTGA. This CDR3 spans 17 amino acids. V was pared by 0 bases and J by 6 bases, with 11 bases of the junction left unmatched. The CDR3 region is CASSLTSGGTSSSEQYF. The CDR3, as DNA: TGTGCCAGCAGCTTAACTAGCGGGGGGACCTCCTCTTCCGAGCAGTACTTC.

CDR3 loop: CASSLEGGQYF. The CDR3 region has the DNA TGTGCCAGCAGCTTGGAAGGGGGCCAGTACTTC. This rearrangement joins TRBV5-6 to TRBJ2-7, with TRBD1 identical over 7 bases. The V and J ends lost 0 bases and 10 bases, in that order; junction bases with no gene match: 1. The CDR3 totals 11 residues. Germline loops: CDR1 SGHDT, CDR2 YYEEEE.

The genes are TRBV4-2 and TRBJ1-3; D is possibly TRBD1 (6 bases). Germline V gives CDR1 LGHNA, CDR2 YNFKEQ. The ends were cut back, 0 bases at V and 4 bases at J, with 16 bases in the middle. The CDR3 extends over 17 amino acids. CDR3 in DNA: TGTGCCAGCAGCCAAGAGAGGGGGGACCTCCCGGGAAACACCATATATTTT. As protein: CASSQERGDLPGNTIYF.

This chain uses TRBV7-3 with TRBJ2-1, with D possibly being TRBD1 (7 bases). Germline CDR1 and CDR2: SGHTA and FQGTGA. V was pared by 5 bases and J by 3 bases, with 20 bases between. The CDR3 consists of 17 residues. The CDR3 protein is CASSPMARQGLYNEQFF. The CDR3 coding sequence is TGTGCCAGCAGCCCTATGGCTCGACAGGGACTCTACAATGAGCAGTTCTTC. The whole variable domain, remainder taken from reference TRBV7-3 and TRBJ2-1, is GAGVSQTPSNKVTEKGKYVELRCDPISGHTALYWYRQSLGQGPEFLIYFQGTGAADDSGLPNDRFFAVRPEGSVSTLKIQRTERGDSAVYLCASSPMARQGLYNEQFFGPGTRLTVL.

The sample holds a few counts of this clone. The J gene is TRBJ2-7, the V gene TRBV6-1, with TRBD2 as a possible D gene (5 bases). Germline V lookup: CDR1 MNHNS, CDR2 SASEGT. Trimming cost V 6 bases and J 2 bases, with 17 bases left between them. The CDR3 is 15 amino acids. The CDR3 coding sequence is TGTGCCAGCAGGGATCGGACGGACTCTGCCTACGAGCAGTACTTC. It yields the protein CASRDRTDSAYEQYF.

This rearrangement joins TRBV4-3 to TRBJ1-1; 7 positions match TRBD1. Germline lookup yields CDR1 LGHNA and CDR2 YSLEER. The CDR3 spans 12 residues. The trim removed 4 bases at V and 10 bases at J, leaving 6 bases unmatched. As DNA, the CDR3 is TGCGCCAGCAGCCGCACCAGGACAGGAGCTTTCTTT. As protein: CASSRTRTGAFF.